These 13 T cell receptor beta chains share one sample of origin, sequenced in a study of blood T cell repertoires in COVID-19. Assay: immunoSEQ multiplex PCR; the TCRdb copy retains only in-frame clones and omits some. The data show roughly 250,000 clones, roughly four fifths seen once. Sequencing was done on a sample of peripheral blood. These receptors all stem from a woman aged 70-85 years with acute or convalescent COVID-19.

The rearrangement joins TRBV11-2 to TRBJ2-3, with 14 bases aligning to TRBD2. Unmatched junction bases numbered 4, after V lost 5 bases and J lost 6 bases. Germline assignment: CDR1 SGHAT and CDR2 FQNNGV. The CDR3 extends over 15 amino acids. DNA of the CDR3: TGTGCCAGCAGCGGACTAGCGGGGGGCCGCGATACGCAGTATTTT. Translated: CASSGLAGGRDTQYF.

J is TRBJ1-5 and V is TRBV7-2; 9 nucleotides match TRBD1. Germline CDR1 and CDR2: SGHTA and FQGNSA. The CDR3 has 15 residues. Unmatched junction bases numbered 5, after V lost 1 base and J lost 7 bases. CDR3: CASSLVGQGRQPQHF. The CDR3 nucleotides are TGTGCCAGCAGCTTAGTGGGACAGGGACGGCAGCCCCAGCATTTT.

V is TRBV6-1 and J is TRBJ2-7, with D tentatively TRBD1 (5 bases). The germline V gene encodes CDR1 MNHNS and CDR2 SASEGT. V was pared by 0 bases and J by 0 bases, with 9 bases between. This CDR3 comprises 15 residues. CDR3 residues: CASSEAGPPSYEQYF. CDR3 nucleotide sequence: TGTGCCAGCAGTGAAGCGGGGCCACCCTCCTACGAGCAGTACTTC.

This chain connects TRBV29-1 to TRBJ2-1, with a possible D match to TRBD2 (7 bases). V was cut by 7 bases and J by 5 bases, with 18 bases left in between. This CDR3 comprises 14 residues. Germline V CDR1 and CDR2: SQVTM, ANQGSEA. CDR3 sequence (DNA): TGCAGCGCTCCTTCGAGGGGGGGTAACAATGAGCAGTTCTTC. It yields the protein CSAPSRGGNNEQFF.

The chain links TRBV28 to TRBJ1-2; D ambiguous. Germline V CDR1 and CDR2: MDHEN, SYDVKM. The V end lost 3 bases, the J end lost 6 bases, and 8 bases lay between the germline ends. The CDR3 is made up of 12 amino acids. The CDR3, as DNA: TGTGCCAGCAGTTTTCGAGTTCATGGCTACACCTTC. Residues: CASSFRVHGYTF.

This chain uses TRBV21-1 with TRBJ1-1; the table's D gene call, TRBD1, was not cross checked with the DNA. TRBV21-1 represents a pseudogene. The CDR3 consists of 18 residues. The CDR3 sequence: CASSTKGQGADSNTEAFF. In DNA, the CDR3 is TGTGCCAGCAGCACTAAGGGACAGGGGGCGGATTCGAACACTGAAGCTTTCTTT.

This chain uses TRBV6-2 or TRBV6-3 with TRBJ2-2, with D perhaps matching TRBD2 (5 bases). CDR1 and CDR2 from the germline V gene are MNHEY and SVGEGT. The CDR3 spans 14 residues. The V gene lost 2 bases and the J gene lost 6 bases, with 10 bases spanning the gap. The CDR3 DNA follows: TGTGCCAGCAGTTACAATGTGAGGGCCGGGGAGCTGTTTTTT. Translation gives CASSYNVRAGELFF.

This clone was detected only once. The V and J genes are TRBV6-5 and TRBJ2-7, with D possibly matching TRBD1 (7 bases). CDR3 length: 11 amino acids. V was trimmed by 5 bases and J by 6 bases, leaving 8 bases between them. Looked up from germline, CDR1 is MNHEY and CDR2 is SVGAGI. The CDR3 spells CASSQGGEQYF. In DNA form, the CDR3 reads TGTGCCAGCAGTCAGGGGGGCGAGCAGTACTTC.

This chain joins TRBV14 and TRBJ1-2; 7 bases fit TRBD1. After removal of 4 bases from V and 3 bases from J, the junction contained 11 bases not matched to a gene. CDR1 is SGHDN and CDR2 is FVKESK in the germline V gene. The CDR3 runs to 16 residues. CDR3 sequence (DNA): TGTGCCAGCAGCCCGCCTCGGACAGGAAGGTACTATGGCTACACCTTC. Translated: CASSPPRTGRYYGYTF.

The rearrangement joins TRBV24-1 to TRBJ1-5; TRBD1 aligns across 8 bases. The CDR3 is made up of 15 amino acids. Germline CDR1 is KGHDR and CDR2 is SFDVKD. Trimming cost V 6 bases and J 4 bases; bases outside gene matches: 7. CDR3 in DNA: TGTGCCACCAGTCTCGGACAGGGTGGGAATCAGCCCCAGCATTTT. Amino acids: CATSLGQGGNQPQHF.

V usage is TRBV18 and J usage is TRBJ2-1, with 7 bases fitting TRBD1. Germline V gene sequence: CDR1 KGHSH, CDR2 LQKENI. V trimming: 5 bases; J trimming: 0 bases; junction bases outside the gene matches: 7. CDR3 length: 16 amino acids. The CDR3 nucleotides are TGTGCCAGCTCAACAAGGACAGGAGACTCCTACAATGAGCAGTTCTTC. Encoded protein: CASSTRTGDSYNEQFF.

V is TRBV6-4 and J is TRBJ2-7; D possibly corresponds to TRBD2 (5 bases). The CDR3 length is 13 residues. From germline, CDR1 is MRHNA and CDR2 SNTAGT. The V gene lost 7 bases and the J gene lost 3 bases, with 13 bases spanning the gap. In nucleotides, the CDR3 is TGTGCCAGCATGATGCTGAGGGACTACGAGCAGTACTTC. Translating gives CASMMLRDYEQYF.

There are a few counts of this clone. This chain uses TRBV2 with TRBJ1-6; D is perhaps TRBD1 (6 bases). Deletions cut 2 bases from V and 7 bases from J, with 12 bases between. This CDR3 is 15 amino acids long. The germline V gene has CDR1 SNHLY and CDR2 FYNNEI. The CDR3 here is CASSERGTTNSPLHF. For the CDR3, the DNA is TGTGCCAGCAGTGAAAGGGGGACGACGAATTCACCCCTCCACTTT.